This T cell receptor (beta chain) was retrieved from a study of molecular identifiers for immune sequencing clone quantification. Study observations and caveats: Whereas naive cells kept under 1% of molecules in clones above 20 RNA copies, such clones held over 99% in effectors. Single-cell amounts of spiked Jurkat TCR RNA were reportedly detectable among about a million naive cells. Highly expanded clones may be undercounted when identical TCR molecules share barcodes.

Remarks on this clonotype: The antigen is unknown.

TCRdb re-derived calls from the PCR reads in MiXCR, one entry per CDR3 protein. The sample has more than 450,000 distinct CDR3 sequences, over 20% seen once; the top ten hold 0.7% to 0.95%. V was trimmed by 1 base and J by 10 bases, leaving 4 bases between them. The CDR3 loop spans 11 amino acids. V and J are TRBV12-3 or TRBV12-4 and TRBJ1-4; D not resolved. This receptor was obtained from a human donor in good health. Some libraries in this study had Jurkat cell RNA spiked in. Sequencing was performed on naive CD8+ T cells from blood, with Jurkat cell RNA spiked in. Specified subset: FACS-sorted CD8+CD4-CCR7+CD45RA+ naive T cells. The CDR3 is CASSLGPKLFF. The CDR3 DNA reads as TGTGCCAGCAGTTTAGGACCAAAACTGTTTTTT.